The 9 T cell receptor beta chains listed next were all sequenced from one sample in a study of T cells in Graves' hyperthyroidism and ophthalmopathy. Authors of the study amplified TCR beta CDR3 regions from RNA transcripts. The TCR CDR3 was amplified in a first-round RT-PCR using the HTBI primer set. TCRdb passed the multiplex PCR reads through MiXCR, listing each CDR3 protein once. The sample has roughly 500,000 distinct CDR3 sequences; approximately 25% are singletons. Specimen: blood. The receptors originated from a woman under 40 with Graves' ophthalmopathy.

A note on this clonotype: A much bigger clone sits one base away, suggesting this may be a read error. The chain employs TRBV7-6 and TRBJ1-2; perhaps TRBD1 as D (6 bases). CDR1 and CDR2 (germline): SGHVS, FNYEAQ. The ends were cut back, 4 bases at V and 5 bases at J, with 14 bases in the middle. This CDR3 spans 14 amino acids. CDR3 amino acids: CASSSVQGSYGYTF. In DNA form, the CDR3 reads TGTGCCAGCAGCTCGGTCCAGGGGAGTTATGGCTACACCTTC. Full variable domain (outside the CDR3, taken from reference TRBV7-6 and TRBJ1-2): GAGVSQSPRYKVTKRGQDVALRCDPISGHVSLYWYRQALGQGPEFLTYFNYEAQQDKSGLPNDRFSAERPEGSISTLTIQRTEQRDSAMYRCASSSVQGSYGYTFGSGTRLTVV.

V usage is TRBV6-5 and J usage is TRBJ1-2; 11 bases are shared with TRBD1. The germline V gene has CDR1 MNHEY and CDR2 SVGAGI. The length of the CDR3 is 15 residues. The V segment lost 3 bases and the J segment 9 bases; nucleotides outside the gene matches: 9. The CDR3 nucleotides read TGTGCCAGCAGTTATTCCGGACAGGGGGCTTGGAGCTACACCTTC. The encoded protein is CASSYSGQGAWSYTF.

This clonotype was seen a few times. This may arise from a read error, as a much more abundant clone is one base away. The CDR3 coding sequence is TGTGCCGGCAGTTTCGGGGGGGCGGATCAGCCCCAGCATTTT. This translates into CAGSFGGADQPQHF. V gene TRBV12-3 or TRBV12-4 combines with J gene TRBJ1-5, with D tentatively TRBD1 (6 bases). This CDR3 has 14 amino acids.

The CDR3 DNA is TGTGCCAGCAGTATTCAGGTTGCCGGAGAGACCCAGTACTTC. It yields the protein CASSIQVAGETQYF. V usage is TRBV6-1 and J usage is TRBJ2-5; no reliable D call. CDR1 is MNHNS, CDR2 SASEGT, per germline. CDR3 length equals 14 residues. Trimming took off 5 bases at V and 4 bases at J, with 14 bases between the two ends.

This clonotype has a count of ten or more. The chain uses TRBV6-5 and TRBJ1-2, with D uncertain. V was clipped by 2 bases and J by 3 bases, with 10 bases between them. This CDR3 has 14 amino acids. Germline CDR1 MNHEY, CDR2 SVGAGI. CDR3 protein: CASSYANRDYGYTF. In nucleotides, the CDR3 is TGTGCCAGCAGTTACGCGAACCGGGACTATGGCTACACCTTC.

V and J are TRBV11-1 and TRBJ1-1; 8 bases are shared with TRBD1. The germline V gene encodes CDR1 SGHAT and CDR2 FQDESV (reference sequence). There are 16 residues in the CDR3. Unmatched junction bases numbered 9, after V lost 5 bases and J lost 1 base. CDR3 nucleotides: TGTGCCAGCAGCACGATCTCCGGGACAGGGAACACTGAAGCTTTCTTT. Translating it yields CASSTISGTGNTEAFF.

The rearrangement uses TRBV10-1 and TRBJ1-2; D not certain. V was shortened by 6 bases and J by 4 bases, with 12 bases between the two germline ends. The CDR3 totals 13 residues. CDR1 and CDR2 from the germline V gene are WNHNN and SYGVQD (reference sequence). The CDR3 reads CASSDHSTYGYTF. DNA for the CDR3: TGCGCCAGCAGCGACCACTCCACCTATGGCTACACCTTC.

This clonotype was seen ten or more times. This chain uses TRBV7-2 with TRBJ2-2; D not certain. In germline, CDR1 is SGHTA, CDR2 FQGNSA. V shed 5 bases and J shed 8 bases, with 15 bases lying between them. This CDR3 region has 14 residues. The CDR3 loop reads CASSLVNHGGELFF. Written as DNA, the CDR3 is TGTGCCAGCAGCCTCGTGAACCACGGAGGGGAGCTGTTTTTT.

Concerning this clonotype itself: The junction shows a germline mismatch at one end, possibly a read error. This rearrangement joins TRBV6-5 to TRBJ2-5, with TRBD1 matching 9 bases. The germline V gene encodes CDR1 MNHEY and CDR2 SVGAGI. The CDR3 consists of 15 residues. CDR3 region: CAISYEGQGSETQYF. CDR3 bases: TGTGCCATCAGTTACGAGGGACAGGGCAGCGAGACCCAGTACTTC.